This TCR beta chain was recovered during a study of blood T cell repertoires in COVID-19. Across the study: PBMCs, B-cell-depleted T cells, or T cells were the source of the cDNA or gDNA that made up the material.

As originally analysed: By means of reference gene primer amplification, nucleated cell counts were estimated. Clones were read by immunoSEQ multiplex PCR, and TCRdb kept only the in-frame ones, dropping some. V and J calls and clone size are copied from that table; D and trimming were computed from the DNA. The top ten hold roughly 2.5% of the sample, which has fewer than 250,000 clones, roughly 90% seen once. Input material: peripheral blood. This sequence originates from a woman aged 55-69 years with acute or convalescent COVID-19.

The CDR3 sequence: CASRQPSYEQYF. CDR3 nucleotides: TGTGCCAGTAGACAGCCCTCCTACGAGCAGTACTTC. V and J are TRBV2 and TRBJ2-7; a possible D gene is TRBD1 (5 bases). This CDR3 has 12 residues. Trimming cost V 9 bases and J 0 bases, with 9 bases left between them. Germline CDR1 is SNHLY and CDR2 is FYNNEI. Filled out from reference TRBV2 and TRBJ2-7, the complete variable domain reads EPEVTQTPSHQVTQMGQEVILRCVPISNHLYFYWYRQILGQKVEFLVSFYNNEISEKSEIFDDQFSVERPDGSNFTLKIRSTKLEDSAMYFCASRQPSYEQYFGPGTRLTVT.